This T cell receptor beta chain is from a study of early T cells in non-severe SARS-CoV-2 infection. Study context: Unpaired chains resulted from sequencing bulk RNA of unsorted whole blood. The study's findings and limits: Clonotype matching in VDJdb favored anti-spike CD8 responses and did not capture private and CD4 specificities.

The TCR library protocol was used to attach unique molecular identifiers. These identifiers were attached to individual cDNA molecules. MiXCR was run by TCRdb on the 5' RACE reads, yielding one entry per CDR3 protein. The sample carries tens of thousands of distinct CDR3 sequences, more than 4.5% recorded once. This clonotype was seen more than once but under ten times. Its antigen is not identified. Trimming took off 6 bases at V and 7 bases at J, with 9 bases between the two ends. Germline CDR1 and CDR2: SEHNR and FQNEAQ (reference sequence). The CDR3 is made up of 11 amino acids. Sequenced sample: whole blood. The receptor comes from an adult who was a healthcare worker with PCR-confirmed SARS-CoV-2 infection or an uninfected control (not recorded which). V usage is TRBV7-9 and J usage is TRBJ2-5; no clear D gene. This chain's CDR3 is CASSPVGTQYF. DNA of the CDR3: TGTGCCAGCAGTCCCGTAGGGACCCAGTACTTC.